A single sample gave rise to the 16 T cell receptor beta chains below, sequenced in a study of blood T cells in healthy people across ages. A second PCR, run for about 6 to 11 cycles, used a sample-barcoded 5' primer plus a J-beta primer mix. MiXCR was run by TCRdb on the 5' RACE reads, yielding one entry per CDR3 protein. This sample has 650,000 or so distinct CDR3 sequences, with roughly half found just once. The sample consisted of blood. These receptors came from a woman at least 80 years old in good health.

The chain has TRBV5-1 and TRBJ2-1; perhaps TRBD2 as D (6 bases). The CDR3 sequence is 15 residues long. V was clipped by 6 bases and J by 0 bases, with 13 bases between them. CDR1 and CDR2 from the germline V gene are SGHRS and YFSETQ. The CDR3 sequence is CASTLADPSYNEQFF. In DNA, the CDR3 is TGCGCCAGCACCTTAGCGGACCCCTCCTACAATGAGCAGTTCTTC.

This rearrangement joins TRBV5-1 to TRBJ1-4, with TRBD1 matching 7 bases. This CDR3 spans 18 amino acids. Germline assignment: CDR1 SGHRS and CDR2 YFSETQ. Unmatched junction bases numbered 12, after V lost 4 bases and J lost 0 bases. CDR3 in amino acids: CASSAGRDSSATNEKLFF. CDR3 bases: TGCGCCAGCAGCGCGGGGAGGGACAGCAGTGCAACTAATGAAAAACTGTTTTTT.

The rearrangement uses TRBV12-3 or TRBV12-4 and TRBJ1-1, with D hard to call. The CDR3 covers 12 residues. The V gene lost 6 bases and the J gene lost 8 bases, with 13 bases spanning the gap. DNA for the CDR3: TGTGCCAGCAGCCAGGATCGGCGAGAAGCTTTCTTT. It encodes CASSQDRREAFF.

This clonotype was seen repeatedly, ten times or more. V is TRBV7-9 and J is TRBJ2-7, with unresolved D. Trimming stripped 1 base from V and 1 base from J, with 8 bases between. The germline CDR1 and CDR2 sequences are SEHNR and FQNEAQ (reference sequence). The length of the CDR3 is 14 residues. This CDR3 reads CASSLESSSYEQYF. CDR3 in DNA: TGTGCCAGCAGCTTAGAATCGAGTTCCTACGAGCAGTACTTC.

In regard to this clonotype: The junction differs from germline at one of its ends, possibly a read error. This CDR3 is CACSQPDRSGTEAFF. The CDR3 bases are TGTGCCTGCAGTCAGCCGGACAGGTCGGGGACTGAAGCTTTCTTT. The chain links TRBV4-2 to TRBJ1-1; 7 bases are shared with TRBD1. Germline V gene lookup returns CDR1 LGHNA and CDR2 YNFKEQ. The CDR3 runs 15 residues.

This clonotype is a singleton in its sample. This sequence may be a read error, since a much larger clone differs from it by one base. The chain combines TRBV2 with TRBJ2-1; the D gene is possibly TRBD1 (5 bases). This CDR3 is 13 amino acids long. V gave up 6 bases and J gave up 6 bases, with 12 bases separating them. CDR1 is SNHLY, CDR2 FYNNEI, per germline. The CDR3 reads CASRGRVVNEQFF. CDR3 bases: TGTGCCAGCAGGGGCAGGGTAGTCAATGAGCAGTTCTTC.

V and J are TRBV5-1 and TRBJ2-1, with D perhaps TRBD2 (7 bases). Trimming took off 4 bases at V and 5 bases at J, with 13 bases between the two ends. CDR3 size: 14 residues. CDR1 SGHRS and CDR2 YFSETQ come from the germline V gene. The DNA for the CDR3 is TGCGCCAGCAGCGTGGGGGGGGGCCACAATGAGCAGTTCTTC. This encodes CASSVGGGHNEQFF. Filled out from reference TRBV5-1 and TRBJ2-1, the complete variable domain reads KAGVTQTPRYLIKTRGQQVTLSCSPISGHRSVSWYQQTPGQGLQFLFEYFSETQRNKGNFPGRFSGRQFSNSRSEMNVSTLELGDSALYLCASSVGGGHNEQFFGPGTRLTVL.

The chain links TRBV21-1 to TRBJ2-7; TRBD1, as called in the table, went unchecked against the DNA. The DNA end is more similar to TRBJ2-5, so the J call may be wrong. TRBV21-1 is a pseudogene locus. The CDR3 has 15 amino acids. CDR3 coding DNA: TGTGCCAGCAGCAACGCGGGGACAAACGAGGAGACCCAGTACTTC. Protein: CASSNAGTNEETQYF.

The genes are TRBV2 and TRBJ1-5; D is perhaps TRBD1 (6 bases). This CDR3 spans 14 amino acids. Germline lookup yields CDR1 SNHLY and CDR2 FYNNEI. Trimming cost V 6 bases and J 5 bases, with 14 bases left between them. This CDR3 reads CASSRQVADQPQHF. CDR3 coding DNA: TGTGCCAGCAGCCGACAGGTTGCGGATCAGCCCCAGCATTTT.

This clonotype was picked up many times. The rearrangement links TRBV6-1 to TRBJ2-3, with a possible D match to TRBD2 (6 bases). The germline V gene has CDR1 MNHNS and CDR2 SASEGT. The CDR3 is 14 amino acids. V gave up 1 base and J gave up 4 bases, with 9 bases separating them. Written as DNA, the CDR3 is TGTGCCAGCAGTGAAGATTGGGGGGCAGATACGCAGTATTTT. It translates to CASSEDWGADTQYF.

In its sample, this clonotype was seen many times. The chain combines TRBV9 with TRBJ2-1; perhaps TRBD2 as D (5 bases). Germline V lookup: CDR1 SGDLS, CDR2 YYNGEE. The CDR3 length is 15 residues. V lost 5 bases and J 6 bases, leaving 18 bases between the germline ends. The DNA of the CDR3 is TGTGCCAGCAGGGGCGGACGGGGATCCAGCAATGAGCAGTTCTTC. Translated, it gives CASRGGRGSSNEQFF.

As concerns this clonotype: A read error may be the cause here, since a much bigger clone is one base away. This chain connects TRBV4-2 to TRBJ1-1, with 8 bases fitting TRBD1. The V gene's germline CDR1 is LGHNA and CDR2 YNFKEQ. This CDR3 contains 14 residues. The CDR3 coding sequence is TGTGCCGGCAGCCAAACAGGGGGATACACTGAAGCTTTCTTT. This translates into CAGSQTGGYTEAFF.

The chain links TRBV24-1 to TRBJ2-1; 7 positions agree with TRBD1. Germline lookup yields CDR1 KGHDR and CDR2 SFDVKD. This CDR3 has 17 amino acids. Losses at the gene ends were 4 bases for V and 0 bases for J; bases not matched to a gene: 8. The CDR3 sequence: CATSDPSTGSSYNEQFF. The CDR3 DNA follows: TGTGCCACCAGTGACCCCTCGACAGGGAGCTCCTACAATGAGCAGTTCTTC.

The V call is TRBV20-1, the J call TRBJ2-5, with D perhaps matching TRBD2 (6 bases). Gene TRBJ2-7 matches the end of the DNA better, so the J call may be wrong. Germline CDR1 is DFQATT and CDR2 is SNEGSKA (reference sequence). The CDR3 is made up of 15 amino acids. The DNA for the CDR3 is TGCAGTGCTAGAGAGGGAGATAGCGGTTCCTACGAGCAGTACTTC. It translates to CSAREGDSGSYEQYF.

The rearrangement uses TRBV14 and TRBJ2-1; unclear D gene. Germline V gene sequence: CDR1 SGHDN, CDR2 FVKESK. With 3 bases removed from V and 0 bases from J, the gap between germline ends came to 9 bases. The CDR3 covers 15 residues. The CDR3 bases are TGTGCCAGCAGCCAGGTGCAAAGCTCCTACAATGAGCAGTTCTTC. Translation: CASSQVQSSYNEQFF.

This clonotype was counted a few times. The rearrangement uses TRBV12-3 or TRBV12-4 and TRBJ1-1; D not resolved. The CDR3 is 13 residues long. The V and J ends lost 7 bases and 3 bases respectively, with 12 bases between them. CDR3 in amino acids: CASMPVGYTEAFF. The CDR3 DNA reads TGTGCCAGCATGCCGGTGGGCTACACTGAAGCTTTCTTT.